The T cell receptor (beta chain) described here comes from a study of shared clonotypes between healthy human individuals (dated by TCRdb to about 2020). Some background on the complete study: A few men and two women, aged 18 to 49 years, made up the cohort. To increase sequencing depth and limit assay-specific biases, TCR repertoire library preparation and sequencing were carried out by different laboratories using diverse techniques. The study deeply sequenced blood TCR repertoires of five healthy adults to estimate repertoire size and the extent of clonotype sharing between individuals. Per donor, leukapheresis produced somewhere between about 0.9 and 9 billion PBMCs. For each donor, three plates each were used for CD4 naive and CD4 memory, two plates were used for CD8 naive, and one plate was used for CD8 memory.

Using the deep immunoSEQ assay, TCR CDR3 regions were amplified from genomic DNA by multiplex PCR. For each cell subset, the extracted genomic DNA was distributed evenly across all wells of several immunoSEQ 96-well plates, and each plate served as one replicate. For sorted subsets, each replicate PCR was loaded with 150 to 250 ng genomic DNA, equivalent to roughly 30,000 T cell genomes. Purified libraries were quantified with a Qubit 3.0 fluorometer, sized on a Bioanalyzer 2100, and re-quantified with the KAPA Library Quantification kit. Every immunoSEQ 96-well plate was sequenced on a separate single-read 150-cycle Illumina NextSeq 550 flow cell. Per the original workflow: Because the immunoSEQ output held only junctional sequences and lacked quality scores, the filtering could not match the filtering applied to full-length reads. Sequences were annotated with PyIR, a Python wrapper for IgBLAST v1.9, using IMGT germline references to assign V/J genes and CDR3. Reads were filtered out if the reads had weak V/J assignments (E-value above 1e-6), no CDR3, stop codons, out-of-frame junctions, or ambiguous translated residues. A V3J clonotype was defined by an identical inferred V gene, J gene, and CDR3 amino acid sequence. To compute the percentage overlap between repertoires, the number of shared unique clonotypes was divided by the size of the smaller repertoire. Repertoire richness was assessed with RTK rarefaction, the Chao1 estimator, and Recon v2.1 estimates of unobserved clonotypes. Generation probabilities for all TCRbeta clonotypes obtained by the gDNA method from a handful of donors were computed using OLGA. TCRdb stores this immuneACCESS table with in-frame sequences only. Part of the clones is absent; in the studies checked, under half of the shortfall reflects unresolved V genes, and no reason is known for the rest. V and J calls and clone size come straight from that table; D and trimming were deduced from the DNA. The sample table contains roughly 2,500,000 clones; only one count was recorded for 93% of them. Clones ranked in the top ten supply around 0.37% of the sample.

Donors were healthy HIV-negative adults with no recently reported acute infections or vaccinations. Only Caucasian adults living in Nashville, Tennessee, USA were represented among the donors. CD4+ T cells were enriched by magnetic negative selection; naive cells were then positively selected on CD45RA, and the negative fraction formed the memory subset. After blood collection by leukapheresis, PBMCs were isolated using Ficoll-Histopaque density gradient centrifugation and then cryopreserved in the vapor phase of liquid nitrogen. Analytical flow cytometry was used to check the purity and quantity of each magnetically sorted T cell population. Genomic DNA was isolated from every sorted fraction and measured by UV absorbance on a Nanodrop 2000c. Spanning cysteine to phenylalanine, the CDR3 consists of 13 amino acids. The DNA shown is the 39-base CDR3, in frame from base 1. Unmatched junction bases come to 5, with V trimmed by 4 bases and J by 8 bases. CDR1 and CDR2, per the germline V gene, are SGHRS and YFSETQ.

What the work shows at the level of the full study, not this receptor alone: Higher generation probabilities were observed for clonotypes shared by all four sorted-subset donors than for non-shared clonotypes. Pairwise subsampling indicated that sequencing depth was expected to affect the degree of clonotype sharing among donors. Naive subsets generally had larger estimated clonotype richness than memory subsets. Sampling was restricted to blood, and TCR repertoires in tissue are likely to differ from TCR repertoires in blood. Even with the large sequencing depth, rarefaction of the sorted-subset datasets indicated that sequencing was incomplete. Because the study included a small number of donors, the genetic and exposure-history diversity represented was limited. Approximately 5% of naive CD4, 3.5% of naive CD8, 2.3% of memory CD4, and about 0.4% of memory CD8 clonotypes were shared across several donors.

Concerning this clone itself: It has no known antigen specificity. Per-base quality was not reported, and no clone a single base away is much larger than it.

The sequencing sample was made of naive CD4+ T cells from PBMCs. Per the publication, the cell subset or site label means: CD45RA+ positively selected. The sequence was obtained from a young man in good health. Some clones in this sample may be carry-over from other donors' samples. The sequence links TRBV5-1 to TRBJ1-4; TRBD1 agrees with 7 junctional bases. DNA sequence: TGCGCCAGCAGCAAGGGGGCGGGGGAAAAACTGTTTTTT. Its protein is CASSKGAGEKLFF. Beyond the CDR3, the reference TRBV5-1 and TRBJ1-4 genes provide the residues; the full variable domain reads: KAGVTQTPRYLIKTRGQQVTLSCSPISGHRSVSWYQQTPGQGLQFLFEYFSETQRNKGNFPGRFSGRQFSNSRSEMNVSTLELGDSALYLCASSKGAGEKLFFGSGTQLSVL.